Following are 11 T cell receptor beta chains from one sample sequenced in a study of CD8+ T cells in alopecia areata. Following RNA extraction, reverse transcription yielded cDNA that acted as the sequencing template. Profiling relied on immunoSEQ multiplex PCR, and the TCRdb table lists in-frame clones only, not all of them. Of 150,000 to 200,000 clones in the sample, approximately 70% are singletons; the top ten hold roughly 10%. This sample comprised CD8+ T cells sorted from blood, obtained at week 0. The receptors stem from a human donor with alopecia areata.

This chain joins TRBV11-3 and TRBJ1-6; the D is unclear. CDR1 is SGHNT, CDR2 YENEEA, per germline. This CDR3 is built from 14 residues. V dropped 2 bases and J dropped 4 bases, with 6 bases sitting between them. The CDR3 DNA reads as TGTGCCAGCAGCTTACCGGGGTATAATTCACCCCTCCACTTT. It yields the protein CASSLPGYNSPLHF.

This clone was observed a few times. V is TRBV29-1 and J is TRBJ2-7; a possible D gene is TRBD1 (6 bases). The V and J ends lost 5 bases and 4 bases respectively, with 15 bases between them. The V gene's germline CDR1 is SQVTM and CDR2 ANQGSEA. This CDR3 has 13 amino acids. The CDR3 region has the DNA TGCAGCGTTACACAGGGTACAGTATACGAGCAGTACTTC. Its translation is CSVTQGTVYEQYF.

The genes are TRBV13 and TRBJ1-2; TRBD1 might be the D (6 bases). V was trimmed by 8 bases and J by 8 bases, leaving 15 bases between them. The CDR3 sequence is 12 residues long. CDR1 and CDR2 from the germline V gene are PRHDT and FYEKMQ (reference sequence). CDR3 protein: CASGTGSGGYTF. Here the CDR3 DNA reads TGTGCCAGCGGAACAGGGAGTGGGGGCTACACCTTC.

This chain uses TRBV6-5 with TRBJ2-3; tentatively, D is TRBD1 (5 bases). Germline assignment: CDR1 MNHEY and CDR2 SVGAGI. The V and J ends lost 7 bases and 1 base respectively, with 15 bases between them. There are 15 residues in the CDR3. CDR3 sequence reads: CASNQGLGGTDTQYF. DNA for the CDR3: TGTGCCAGCAATCAGGGTCTGGGTGGCACAGATACGCAGTATTTT.

This clone is a singleton in its sample. V and J are TRBV5-1 and TRBJ1-1, with a weak D call TRBD1 (5 bases). Trimming stripped 1 base from V and 1 base from J, with 14 bases between. This CDR3 spans 16 amino acids. Looked up from germline, CDR1 is SGHRS and CDR2 is YFSETQ. CDR3 protein: CASSLYIGGKNTEAFF. The CDR3 coding sequence is TGCGCCAGCAGCTTGTATATTGGGGGAAAGAACACTGAAGCTTTCTTT.

The gene calls are TRBV2 and TRBJ2-1; perhaps TRBD1 as D (6 bases). CDR3 length equals 16 residues. Trimming took 5 bases from V and 3 from J, leaving 17 bases between them. Germline CDR1 SNHLY, CDR2 FYNNEI. CDR3 sequence (DNA): TGTGCCAGCAGTCCCCCACAGGGCGGCGGCTACAATGAGCAGTTCTTC. Its protein is CASSPPQGGGYNEQFF.

The rearrangement joins TRBV6-5 to TRBJ1-2; D gene ambiguous. This CDR3 spans 12 amino acids. The germline V gene has CDR1 MNHEY and CDR2 SVGAGI. The V end was cut by 6 bases, the J end by 7 bases, with 12 bases between. CDR3 sequence (DNA): TGTGCCAGCAGAGCCATGAAGTTTGGCTACACCTTC. Its translation is CASRAMKFGYTF.

This clone was detected only once. The chain links TRBV7-9 to TRBJ2-7; D may match TRBD1 or TRBD2 (5 bases each). CDR3 size: 14 residues. Germline V gene sequence: CDR1 SEHNR, CDR2 FQNEAQ (reference sequence). The V end lost 6 bases, the J end lost 2 bases, and 14 bases lay between the germline ends. The CDR3 protein is CASRPAGTTYEQYF. The CDR3 DNA reads TGTGCCAGCAGGCCGGCCGGGACCACCTACGAGCAGTACTTC. The full variable domain, in which reference TRBV7-9 and TRBJ2-7 provide the parts outside the CDR3, is DTGVSQNPRHKITKRGQNVTFRCDPISEHNRLYWYRQTLGQGPEFLTYFQNEAQLEKSRLLSDRFSAERPKGSFSTLEIQRTEQGDSAMYLCASRPAGTTYEQYFGPGTRLTVT.

V is TRBV9 and J is TRBJ1-4; 8 bases agree with TRBD1. CDR3 size: 14 residues. Unmatched junction bases numbered 4, after V lost 4 bases and J lost 5 bases. The germline V gene has CDR1 SGDLS and CDR2 YYNGEE. CDR3 protein: CASSLGTGNEKLFF. The CDR3, as DNA: TGTGCCAGCAGCCTCGGGACAGGAAATGAAAAACTGTTTTTT.

This clone has a handful of counts. The same CDR3 can be traced to other DNA sequences in this sample. V gene TRBV6-5 combines with J gene TRBJ2-5, with D unclear. Germline-derived CDR1 and CDR2 are MNHEY and SVGAGI. The CDR3 covers 11 residues. Trimming cost V 2 bases and J 4 bases, with 2 bases left between them. DNA of the CDR3: TGTGCCAGCAGTTACGGAGAGACCCAGTACTTC. This codes for CASSYGETQYF.

The chain combines TRBV29-1 with TRBJ2-7; 9 nucleotides agree with TRBD1. Germline CDR1 is SQVTM and CDR2 is ANQGSEA. V lost 4 bases, J lost 0 bases, and 1 base stayed unmatched. This CDR3 region has 13 residues. The CDR3, as DNA: TGCAGCGTTGGGGACAGGGTCTCCTACGAGCAGTACTTC. This translates into CSVGDRVSYEQYF.